This is a list of T cell receptor beta chains from one sample in a study of T cells in Graves' hyperthyroidism and ophthalmopathy. TCRdb analysed the multiplex PCR reads with MiXCR anew, one entry per CDR3 protein. The sample includes 500,000 to 550,000 distinct CDR3 sequences, about 20% of them seen just once. Sequenced: blood. These receptor sequences come from a man between 40 and 49 years old with Graves' ophthalmopathy. Both conserved end residues are part of each CDR3. The D gene is left open where the match is weak. The size field is filled for only some rows; it gives once, few, many or a size class.

v_gene,abundance,j_gene,d_gene,CDR3aa,CDR3nt
TRBV12-3/TRBV12-4,once,TRBJ1-2,TRBD1,CASSRGTAHGNYGYTF,TGTGCCAGCAGTCGGGGGACAGCCCACGGCAACTATGGCTACACCTTC
TRBV4-1,many,TRBJ2-7,TRBD1,CATGQGYEQYF,TGCGCCACTGGACAGGGCTACGAGCAGTACTTC
TRBV9,many,TRBJ2-1,-,CASSAAGPYGNEQFF,TGTGCCAGCAGCGCCGCCGGGCCCTACGGCAATGAGCAGTTCTTC
TRBV20-1,-,TRBJ2-5,TRBD2,CRAVGLAGVEETQYF,TGCAGGGCCGTGGGACTAGCGGGAGTAGAGGAGACCCAGTACTTC
TRBV20-1,-,TRBJ1-1,-,CSAKRTAEAFF,TGCAGTGCTAAAAGGACAGCCGAAGCTTTCTTT
TRBV5-1,few,TRBJ1-1,-,CASSLAWRDTEAFF,TGCGCCAGCAGCTTGGCTTGGCGGGACACTGAAGCTTTCTTT
TRBV7-9,-,TRBJ2-2,-,CASSLARLDTGELFF,TGTGCCAGCAGCTTAGCTAGATTGGACACCGGGGAGCTGTTTTTT
TRBV15,many,TRBJ1-1,-,CATSRDGLNTEAFF,TGTGCCACCAGCAGAGATGGGCTAAACACTGAAGCTTTCTTT
TRBV18,-,TRBJ2-5,-,CASSPRRGEEEATQYF,TGTGCCAGCTCACCCCGGCGCGGGGAAGAAGAAGCGACCCAGTACTTC
TRBV29-1,many,TRBJ1-1,-,CSVSEAFF,TGCAGCGTTAGTGAAGCTTTCTTT
TRBV6-5,-,TRBJ2-2,TRBD1,CASSYTSGGKLFF,TGTGCCAGCAGTTACACTTCAGGGGGAAAGCTGTTTTTT
TRBV11-3,many,TRBJ2-3,TRBD1,CASSSGGERSDTQYF,TGTGCCAGCAGTTCAGGGGGCGAGCGGTCAGATACGCAGTATTTT
TRBV12-3/TRBV12-4,many,TRBJ2-7,-,CASSRRGEQYF,TGTGCCAGCAGCCGCCGAGGGGAGCAGTACTTC
TRBV20-1,many,TRBJ2-3,-,CSLSSQGGSDTQYF,TGCAGTTTGAGCAGTCAAGGGGGGAGCGATACGCAGTATTTT
TRBV6-2/TRBV6-3,-,TRBJ2-1,TRBD1,CASSSRDRGPGEQFF,TGTGCCAGCAGCTCCCGGGACAGGGGGCCCGGGGAGCAGTTCTTC
TRBV30,many,TRBJ1-2,TRBD1,CAWSRDRPLGYTF,TGTGCCTGGTCTAGGGACAGGCCCCTTGGCTACACCTTC
TRBV5-1,few,TRBJ2-3,TRBD2,CASSPLLAGTKWVDTQYF,TGCGCCAGCAGCCCCCTCCTAGCGGGGACGAAGTGGGTAGATACGCAGTATTTT
TRBV7-2,few,TRBJ2-5,-,CASSLVTRPETQYF,TGTGCCAGCAGCTTAGTTACTCGGCCAGAGACCCAGTACTTC
TRBV10-3,few,TRBJ2-7,-,CAISPSQGEQYF,TGTGCCATCAGTCCCAGCCAGGGTGAGCAGTACTTC
TRBV12-3/TRBV12-4,few,TRBJ2-3,-,CASRRQVLDTQYF,TGTGCCAGCAGACGACAGGTTTTAGATACGCAGTATTTT
TRBV6-1,-,TRBJ2-7,TRBD1,CASSYLGQPMVEQYF,TGTGCCAGCAGTTATCTGGGACAGCCTATGGTCGAGCAGTACTTC
TRBV6-1,many,TRBJ1-5,-,CASSEWTGDSNQPQHF,TGTGCCAGCAGTGAATGGACCGGCGATAGCAATCAGCCCCAGCATTTT
TRBV7-6,many,TRBJ2-3,-,CASRPGERGTDTQYF,TGTGCCAGCAGGCCAGGGGAGCGGGGCACAGATACGCAGTATTTT
TRBV6-1,-,TRBJ1-5,-,CASRQKSNQPQHF,TGTGCCAGCAGACAGAAAAGCAATCAGCCCCAGCATTTT
TRBV4-1,few,TRBJ2-1,TRBD2,CASSLTPLAGGPNEQFF,TGCGCCAGCAGCCTTACCCCACTAGCGGGGGGGCCAAATGAGCAGTTCTTC
TRBV29-1,-,TRBJ1-2,-,CSVGLGGRGYTF,TGCAGCGTTGGGTTGGGGGGAAGAGGCTACACCTTC
TRBV7-9,few,TRBJ2-1,TRBD1,CASNWDRNNEQFF,TGTGCCAGCAACTGGGACAGGAACAATGAGCAGTTCTTC
TRBV30,few,TRBJ1-3,-,CACARGGGNTIYF,TGTGCCTGTGCAAGGGGTGGTGGAAACACCATATATTTT
TRBV12-3/TRBV12-4,-,TRBJ1-1,TRBD1,CASSSTGVSEAFF,TGTGCCAGCAGTTCCACAGGGGTCTCTGAAGCTTTCTTT
TRBV7-9,-,TRBJ1-4,-,CASTVTATNEKLFF,TGTGCCAGCACCGTGACGGCAACTAATGAAAAACTGTTTTTT
TRBV11-2,-,TRBJ2-1,TRBD2,CASGYPPTGTSGRAGRNEQFF,TGTGCCAGCGGATACCCCCCTACCGGGACTAGCGGGAGGGCTGGGCGCAATGAGCAGTTCTTC
TRBV7-9,-,TRBJ2-7,-,CASSKGIRSNEQYF,TGTGCCAGCAGCAAGGGCATCCGGAGCAACGAGCAGTACTTC
TRBV20-1,few,TRBJ2-7,TRBD2,CSARDGTSGRTLSSYEQYF,TGCAGTGCTAGAGATGGGACTAGCGGGAGGACGCTGAGCTCCTACGAGCAGTACTTC
TRBV19,-,TRBJ1-5,-,CASTDGLSSNQPQHF,TGTGCCAGTACCGATGGTCTTTCGAGCAATCAGCCCCAGCATTTT
TRBV5-1,many,TRBJ1-1,-,CASNGGTEAFF,TGTGCCAGCAATGGGGGGACTGAAGCTTTCTTT
TRBV5-4,few,TRBJ2-2,-,CASTKDPGFELFF,TGTGCCAGCACCAAGGACCCGGGATTCGAGCTGTTTTTT
TRBV15,few,TRBJ1-2,-,CATSREGFYGYTF,TGTGCCACCAGCAGAGAAGGGTTCTATGGCTACACCTTC
TRBV20-1,few,TRBJ2-3,TRBD1,CSARGPGQGLRDTQYF,TGCAGTGCTAGGGGACCGGGACAGGGGCTCCGGGATACGCAGTATTTT
TRBV10-1,-,TRBJ1-1,-,CASSPQGPTSTEAFF,TGCGCCAGCAGCCCCCAGGGACCCACGTCCACTGAAGCTTTCTTT
TRBV6-4,-,TRBJ1-2,TRBD1,CASSARDRGSLGYGYTF,TGTGCCAGCAGTGCCCGGGACAGGGGGAGTCTTGGCTATGGCTACACCTTC
TRBV7-9,-,TRBJ2-5,TRBD2,CASSLEAGGPHQTQYF,TGTGCCAGCAGCTTAGAAGCGGGGGGGCCTCACCAGACCCAGTACTTC
TRBV7-2,few,TRBJ2-1,-,CASSPASRALAEQFF,TGTGCCAGCAGTCCGGCTAGCCGGGCCTTAGCGGAGCAGTTCTTC
TRBV12-3/TRBV12-4,few,TRBJ1-3,TRBD1,CASSLADRGNTIYF,TGTGCCAGCAGTTTAGCGGACAGGGGAAACACCATATATTTT
TRBV5-1,many,TRBJ1-2,TRBD1,CASSTYRGLGYGYTF,TGCGCCAGCAGCACATACAGGGGGCTGGGCTATGGCTACACCTTC
TRBV4-3,few,TRBJ2-7,-,CASSPRSGGEQYF,TGCGCCAGCAGCCCTAGGAGTGGTGGCGAGCAGTACTTC
TRBV28,-,TRBJ2-1,-,CASSSTHRAEFF,TGTGCCAGCAGCTCGACTCACAGGGCGGAGTTCTTC
TRBV3-1,many,TRBJ1-2,-,CASSRENYGYTF,TGTGCCAGCAGCCGCGAGAACTATGGCTACACCTTC
TRBV5-1,few,TRBJ1-4,-,CASSLGTQRNEKLFF,TGCGCCAGCAGCTTGGGAACCCAGCGGAATGAAAAACTGTTTTTT
TRBV3-1,many,TRBJ1-6,-,CASGSLYNSPLHF,TGTGCCAGCGGCAGTCTTTATAATTCACCCCTCCACTTT
TRBV6-1,once,TRBJ2-1,-,CASGSSSYNEQFF,TGTGCCAGCGGCTCCAGCTCCTACAATGAGCAGTTCTTC
TRBV25-1,many,TRBJ1-2,TRBD1,CASSEYMGADRGNYGYTF,TGTGCCAGCAGTGAATATATGGGAGCGGACAGGGGTAACTATGGCTACACCTTC
TRBV5-1,few,TRBJ2-7,TRBD1,CASSRQGPVDEQYF,TGCGCCAGCAGCCGACAGGGGCCGGTCGACGAGCAGTACTTC
TRBV2,few,TRBJ1-6,TRBD1,CASNTGTGNSPLHF,TGTGCCAGCAATACCGGGACAGGAAATTCACCCCTCCACTTT
TRBV11-2,many,TRBJ2-7,-,CASITGTRGEQYF,TGTGCCAGCATCACAGGGACCCGGGGTGAGCAGTACTTC
TRBV7-8,few,TRBJ2-1,-,CASSQERFRGYNEQFF,TGCGCCAGCAGCCAAGAACGGTTTAGGGGGTACAATGAGCAGTTCTTC
TRBV6-2/TRBV6-3,-,TRBJ2-7,-,CASSPARLGEQYF,TGTGCCAGCAGTCCTGCCAGACTAGGAGAGCAGTACTTC